This TCR beta chain was identified during a study of response to subunit inactivated influenza vaccine. MiXCR, applied by TCRdb to the RT-PCR reads, yields one record per CDR3 protein. The table shows about 500,000 distinct CDR3 sequences, with 16% occurring only once. Trimming removed 11 bases at V and 7 bases at J, with 17 bases between. The germline V gene has CDR1 MNHEY and CDR2 SVGEGT. This CDR3 is 12 amino acids long. On this clonotype itself: The antigen is undetermined.

Regarding the study as a whole: T cells newly recruited by each seasonal influenza vaccination are few, the authors suggested.

Sequencing was performed on CD4+ T cells sorted from PBMCs, taken roughly 24 months after vaccination. This TCR was sampled from a man between 50 and 69 years old who received an inactivated influenza vaccine. The chain carries TRBV6-2 or TRBV6-3 and TRBJ1-2, with D tentatively TRBD1 (6 bases). The CDR3 region has the DNA TGTGCCTCTTGTAGAGGGGGAACTGGCTACACCTTC. This gives the protein CASCRGGTGYTF.